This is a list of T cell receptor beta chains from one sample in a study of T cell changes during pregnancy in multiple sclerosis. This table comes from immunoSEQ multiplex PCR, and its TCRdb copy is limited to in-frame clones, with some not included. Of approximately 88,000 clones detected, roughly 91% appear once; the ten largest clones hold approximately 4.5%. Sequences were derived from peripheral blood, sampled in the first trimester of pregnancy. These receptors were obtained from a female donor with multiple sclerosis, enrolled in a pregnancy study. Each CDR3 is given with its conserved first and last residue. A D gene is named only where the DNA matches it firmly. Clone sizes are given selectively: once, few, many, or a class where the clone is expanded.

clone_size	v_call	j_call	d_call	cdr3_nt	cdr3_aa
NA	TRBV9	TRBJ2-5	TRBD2	TGTGCCAGCAGCCCCACCACGGGAGGGGAGACCCAGTACTTC	CASSPTTGGETQYF
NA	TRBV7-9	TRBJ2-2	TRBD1	TGTGCCAGCAAGGGTTCCGGGACAGGGCGGTTGGGCACCGGGGAGCTGTTTTTT	CASKGSGTGRLGTGELFF
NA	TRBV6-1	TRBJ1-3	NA	TGTGCCAGCAGTGAAGTTACAGGGTCTGGAAACACCATATATTTT	CASSEVTGSGNTIYF
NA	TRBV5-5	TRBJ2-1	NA	TGTGCCAGCAGCTTGTCCCAGGCCGATGAGCAGTTCTTC	CASSLSQADEQFF
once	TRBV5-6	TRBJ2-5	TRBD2	TGTGCCAGCAGCTTTCGCGGGGGGGAGACCCAGTACTTC	CASSFRGGETQYF
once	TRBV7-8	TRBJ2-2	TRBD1	TGTGCCAGCAGCTTAGTGACCACAGGGGGCGCGAACACCGGGGAGCTGTTTTTT	CASSLVTTGGANTGELFF
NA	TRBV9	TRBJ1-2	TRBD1	TGTGCCAGCAGCTCACGACAGGGCCTGGGTGGCTACACCTTC	CASSSRQGLGGYTF
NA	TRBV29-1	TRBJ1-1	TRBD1	TGCAGCGTCGACGGTCAGGGGGTATCCACTGAAGCTTTCTTT	CSVDGQGVSTEAFF
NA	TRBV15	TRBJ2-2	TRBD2	TGTGCCACCAGCAGACGCCCACTAGCGGTTACCGGGGAGCTGTTTTTT	CATSRRPLAVTGELFF
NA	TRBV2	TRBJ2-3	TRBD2	TGTGCCAGCAGTGTAGCTAGCGGGGGGACTTTTGTGCAGTATTTT	CASSVASGGTFVQYF
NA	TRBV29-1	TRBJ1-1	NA	TGCAGCGCCCATAGGGGGGGCACTGAAGCTTTCTTT	CSAHRGGTEAFF
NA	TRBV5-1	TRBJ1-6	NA	TGCGCCAGCAGCTTCCAGGGTAGGGAAAATTCACCCCTCCACTTT	CASSFQGRENSPLHF
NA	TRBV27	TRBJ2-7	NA	TGTGCCAGCAGTTTTTGGGCAGGCTCCTACGAGCAGTACTTC	CASSFWAGSYEQYF
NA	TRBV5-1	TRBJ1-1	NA	TGCGCCAGCAGCGTCCTCGCGGGGGGGAACACTGAAGCTTTCTTT	CASSVLAGGNTEAFF
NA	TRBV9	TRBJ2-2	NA	TGTGCCAGCAGCGTAGCAGGCAGGGGCGGTACCGGGGAGCTGTTTTTT	CASSVAGRGGTGELFF
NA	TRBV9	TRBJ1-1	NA	TGTGCCAGCAGCTCGGGGACGGGACTGGGGTGGTCTGAAGCTTTCTTT	CASSSGTGLGWSEAFF
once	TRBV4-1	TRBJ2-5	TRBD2	TGCGCCAGCAGCCCAGGTGTTGCGGGGGTTATGGAAGAGACCCAGTACTTC	CASSPGVAGVMEETQYF
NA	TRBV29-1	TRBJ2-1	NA	TGCAGCGTTACGGAGGGACCGGATGAGCAGTTCTTC	CSVTEGPDEQFF
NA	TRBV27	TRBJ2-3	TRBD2	TGTGCCAGCAGTCCGAGATGGCTAGCGGGGGTAACAGATACGCAGTATTTT	CASSPRWLAGVTDTQYF
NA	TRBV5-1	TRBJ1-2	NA	TGCGCCAGCAGCGTAGGGGGTGCGGATGGCTACACCTTC	CASSVGGADGYTF
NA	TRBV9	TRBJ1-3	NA	TGTGCCAGCAGCGTAGCTGAGGGGGACACCATATATTTT	CASSVAEGDTIYF
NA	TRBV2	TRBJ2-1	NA	TGTGCCACTAACAATGAGCAGTTCTTC	CATNNEQFF
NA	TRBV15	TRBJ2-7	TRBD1	TGTGCCACCAGCAGAGAGGGACAGGGTATCTCCTACGAGCAGTACTTC	CATSREGQGISYEQYF
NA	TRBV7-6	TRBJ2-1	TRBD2	TGTGCCAGCAGCTTAGCGGGGGGGACTGTTGAGCAGTTCTTC	CASSLAGGTVEQFF
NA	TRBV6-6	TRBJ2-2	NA	TGTGCCAGCAGTTCGGGAAGAACCGGGGAGCTGTTTTTT	CASSSGRTGELFF
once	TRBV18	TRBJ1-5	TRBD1	TGTGCCAGCTCACCACCCGGGACAGATAATCAGCCCCAGCATTTT	CASSPPGTDNQPQHF
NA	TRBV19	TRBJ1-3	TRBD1	TGTGCCAGTTTCCCGGGACAGGGTGCTGGAAACACCATATATTTT	CASFPGQGAGNTIYF